A single sample gave rise to the 29 T cell receptor beta chains below, sequenced in a study of beta chain features in type 1 diabetes. Broader study findings: Shorter TCRB CDR3s, moderately but significantly so, were found in Type 1 diabetes patients in all four CD4+ subsets.

Antigen specificity for these receptors is unknown. The isolated RNA, all of it, was reverse transcribed, so expressed TCRB transcripts were what got sequenced. Profiled with immunoSEQ multiplex PCR; TCRdb holds only in-frame clones, not every one. The sample holds 120,000 to 150,000 clones, around 13% seen once. The specimen was central memory CD4+ T cells from blood. These receptors all stem from a man between 18 and 35 years old with type 1 diabetes.

This clone was detected a few times. CDR3 sequence reads: CASSEQGAGGTDTQYF. CDR3 nucleotides: TGTGCCAGCAGTGAACAAGGGGCAGGGGGCACAGATACGCAGTATTTT. The chain is built from TRBV2 and TRBJ2-3; weak D call: TRBD1 (6 bases). V was clipped by 2 bases and J by 1 base, with 13 bases between them. CDR1 and CDR2 (germline): SNHLY, FYNNEI. This CDR3 is built from 16 residues.

This clone occurred a few times. The chain couples TRBV20-1 to TRBJ1-2; D is unresolved. The germline V and J ends were trimmed by 6 bases and 7 bases, with 12 bases remaining between them. Germline CDR1 is DFQATT and CDR2 is SNEGSKA (reference sequence). The CDR3 totals 11 residues. The CDR3 DNA reads as TGCAGTGCCAAAAGAACAGTTGGCTACACCTTC. It translates to CSAKRTVGYTF.

The V gene is TRBV7-6, the J gene TRBJ2-5, with D tentatively TRBD2 (6 bases). Germline lookup yields CDR1 SGHVS and CDR2 FNYEAQ. The CDR3 length is 15 residues. V shed 5 bases and J shed 2 bases, with 15 bases lying between them. CDR3 loop: CASSSSGVGQETQYF. The CDR3 DNA follows: TGTGCCAGCAGCAGCTCGGGGGTAGGGCAAGAGACCCAGTACTTC. Looking up the rest from reference TRBV7-6 and TRBJ2-5 gives the full variable domain: GAGVSQSPRYKVTKRGQDVALRCDPISGHVSLYWYRQALGQGPEFLTYFNYEAQQDKSGLPNDRFSAERPEGSISTLTIQRTEQRDSAMYRCASSSSGVGQETQYFGPGTRLLVL.

The genes are TRBV7-9 and TRBJ2-5, with D maybe TRBD1 (5 bases). The V gene lost 3 bases and the J gene lost 4 bases, with 9 bases spanning the gap. The CDR3 sequence is 13 residues long. CDR1 is SEHNR and CDR2 is FQNEAQ in the germline V gene (reference sequence). DNA for the CDR3: TGTGCCAGCAGCTTCCAGGGCCCAGAGACCCAGTACTTC. It is translated as CASSFQGPETQYF. The variable domain in full, completed from reference TRBV7-9 and TRBJ2-5, reads DTGVSQNPRHKITKRGQNVTFRCDPISEHNRLYWYRQTLGQGPEFLTYFQNEAQLEKSRLLSDRFSAERPKGSFSTLEIQRTEQGDSAMYLCASSFQGPETQYFGPGTRLLVL.

The chain is built from TRBV5-1 and TRBJ1-6, with no clear D. The germline V and J ends were trimmed by 3 bases and 10 bases, with 14 bases remaining between them. Germline lookup yields CDR1 SGHRS and CDR2 YFSETQ. This CDR3 region has 14 residues. This CDR3 reads CASSSGSPQSPLHF. The CDR3 nucleotides are TGCGCCAGCAGCTCCGGTAGTCCTCAGTCACCCCTCCACTTT.

V usage is TRBV7-2 and J usage is TRBJ2-3, with TRBD2 identical over 7 bases. CDR3 length: 16 amino acids. Per germline, CDR1 SGHTA and CDR2 FQGNSA. V was pared by 1 base and J by 2 bases, with 6 bases of the junction left unmatched. The DNA for the CDR3 is TGTGCCAGCAGCTTAGGGACTCAGCGGGACACAGATACGCAGTATTTT. Amino acids: CASSLGTQRDTDTQYF.

The chain couples TRBV14 to TRBJ2-7, with TRBD2 identical over 9 bases. Per germline, CDR1 SGHDN and CDR2 FVKESK. The J segment lost 2 bases and the V segment lost 4 bases, leaving 6 bases of the junction unmatched. This CDR3 has 15 residues. Here the CDR3 DNA reads TGTGCCAGCAGCCCACCAGCGGGGGGCCCCTACGAGCAGTACTTC. Protein: CASSPPAGGPYEQYF.

This clone showed up many times. The V call is TRBV6-6, the J call TRBJ2-3, with D tentatively TRBD1 (6 bases). The CDR3 totals 14 residues. The V end lost 6 bases, the J end lost 6 bases, and 16 bases lay between the germline ends. Germline CDR1 is MNHNY and CDR2 is SVGAGI (reference sequence). The CDR3, as DNA: TGTGCCAGCAGGCAGGGGATGGCGTTGGATACGCAGTATTTT. As protein: CASRQGMALDTQYF.

J is TRBJ2-1 and V is TRBV10-3; D unclear. From germline, CDR1 is ENHRY and CDR2 SYGVKD. The CDR3 contains 15 residues. Trimming stripped 2 bases from V and 2 bases from J, with 10 bases between. The CDR3 here is CAISEELITYNEQFF. CDR3 nucleotides: TGTGCCATCAGTGAGGAACTGATAACCTACAATGAGCAGTTCTTC.

This clone was observed a few times. The chain recombines TRBV27 with TRBJ2-5; no reliable D call. CDR3 length: 15 residues. The V and J ends lost 2 bases and 1 base respectively, with 11 bases between them. Germline V gene sequence: CDR1 MNHEY, CDR2 SMNVEV (reference sequence). The CDR3 spells CASSLMFGSQETQYF. The CDR3, as DNA: TGTGCCAGCAGTTTAATGTTTGGCAGCCAAGAGACCCAGTACTTC.

This clone was observed a few times. The rearrangement joins TRBV6-6 to TRBJ2-1, with 7 bases identical to TRBD1. Germline V gives CDR1 MNHNY, CDR2 SVGAGI (reference sequence). This CDR3 has 15 residues. The V gene end was trimmed by 3 bases and the J gene end by 0 bases; junction bases not matched to a gene: 2. CDR3 nucleotides: TGTGCCAGCAGTTATCCAGGGGGCTCCTACAATGAGCAGTTCTTC. This encodes CASSYPGGSYNEQFF.

V usage is TRBV29-1 and J usage is TRBJ2-1; D may be TRBD1 (6 bases). Trimming left V 5 bases short and J 3 bases short, with 11 bases between. The CDR3 has 13 residues. Germline V gene sequence: CDR1 SQVTM, CDR2 ANQGSEA. The CDR3 region has the DNA TGCAGCGTTCCGGGACACGGCTACAATGAGCAGTTCTTC. Its translation is CSVPGHGYNEQFF.

The rearrangement links TRBV29-1 to TRBJ1-1, with D unresolved. CDR3 size: 12 residues. Per the germline V gene, CDR1 is SQVTM and CDR2 is ANQGSEA. V shed 7 bases and J shed 5 bases, with 14 bases lying between them. CDR3 sequence reads: CSARLEATEAFF. Here the CDR3 DNA reads TGCAGCGCCCGACTTGAGGCTACTGAAGCTTTCTTT.

The V call is TRBV29-1, the J call TRBJ2-5; 7 bases align to TRBD1. The germline gives CDR1 SQVTM, CDR2 ANQGSEA. CDR3 length: 13 amino acids. After removal of 3 bases from V and 2 bases from J, the junction contained 3 bases not matched to a gene. The CDR3 sequence: CSVEGQSQETQYF. CDR3 bases: TGCAGCGTTGAGGGACAGTCACAAGAGACCCAGTACTTC.

This chain connects TRBV5-1 to TRBJ2-5; TRBD2 aligns across 8 bases. The trim removed 6 bases at V and 3 bases at J, leaving 10 bases unmatched. The CDR3 has 15 residues. Germline V gene sequence: CDR1 SGHRS, CDR2 YFSETQ. CDR3 region: CASTYRAGGEETQYF. CDR3 nucleotide sequence: TGCGCCAGCACCTACCGTGCGGGGGGAGAAGAGACCCAGTACTTC.

This clone was seen more than once but under ten times. V usage is TRBV7-6 and J usage is TRBJ2-2, with TRBD1 identical over 10 bases. Germline V gene sequence: CDR1 SGHVS, CDR2 FNYEAQ. Trimming at V came to 4 bases and at J to 2 bases, leaving 7 bases not matched to a gene. The CDR3 has 17 amino acids. CDR3: CASSSRTGGLNTGELFF. CDR3 sequence (DNA): TGTGCCAGCAGCTCTCGGACAGGGGGACTAAACACCGGGGAGCTGTTTTTT. Complete variable domain (other parts from reference TRBV7-6 and TRBJ2-2): GAGVSQSPRYKVTKRGQDVALRCDPISGHVSLYWYRQALGQGPEFLTYFNYEAQQDKSGLPNDRFSAERPEGSISTLTIQRTEQRDSAMYRCASSSRTGGLNTGELFFGEGSRLTVL.

This clone was recorded a few times. This chain joins TRBV9 and TRBJ1-5; 10 positions match TRBD1. The CDR3 totals 15 residues. Germline V gives CDR1 SGDLS, CDR2 YYNGEE. V lost 10 bases to trimming and J lost 0 bases; unmatched junction nucleotides: 7. The CDR3 sequence is CAPRDRGNSNQPQHF. CDR3 nucleotide sequence: TGTGCCCCCAGGGACAGGGGAAATAGCAATCAGCCCCAGCATTTT.

The V gene is TRBV9, the J gene TRBJ2-3, with 8 nucleotides matching TRBD2. V was clipped by 4 bases and J by 1 base; unmatched bases: 11. Per the germline V gene, CDR1 is SGDLS and CDR2 is YYNGEE. This CDR3 region has 17 residues. The CDR3 loop reads CASSPLGAGGGTDTQYF. CDR3 in DNA: TGTGCCAGCAGCCCCTTGGGGGCGGGGGGAGGCACAGATACGCAGTATTTT.

This clone was seen at least ten times. This chain links TRBV7-2 with TRBJ2-3, with 7 bases matching TRBD2. This CDR3 contains 15 residues. The germline CDR1 and CDR2 sequences are SGHTA and FQGNSA. Germline trimming cut 4 bases from V and 0 bases from J; bases unmatched to any gene: 4. The CDR3 DNA follows: TGTGCCAGCAGCTCGTCTAGCGGTAGCACAGATACGCAGTATTTT. Translated: CASSSSSGSTDTQYF.

The CDR3 reads CASSERGQQNTEAFF. DNA of the CDR3: TGTGCCAGCAGTGAGAGAGGGCAGCAGAACACTGAAGCTTTCTTT. The chain employs TRBV9 and TRBJ1-1; D not certain. V was trimmed by 5 bases and J by 1 base, leaving 15 bases between them. This CDR3 contains 15 residues. Germline V gene data show CDR1 as SGDLS and CDR2 as YYNGEE.

This clone was seen many times. V and J are TRBV9 and TRBJ2-3; perhaps TRBD2 as D (5 bases). Germline V gene lookup returns CDR1 SGDLS and CDR2 YYNGEE. V was pared by 1 base and J by 3 bases, with 9 bases between. CDR3 size: 14 residues. CDR3 residues: CASSVNPGTDTQYF. CDR3 DNA sequence: TGTGCCAGCAGCGTAAATCCGGGGACAGATACGCAGTATTTT.

This clone was observed a handful of times. J is TRBJ2-2 and V is TRBV11-1, with 7 bases matching TRBD1. V gave up 5 bases and J gave up 6 bases; unmatched junction bases: 6. The length of the CDR3 is 14 residues. CDR1 SGHAT and CDR2 FQDESV come from the germline V gene (reference sequence). The CDR3 nucleotides are TGTGCCAGCAGCGAACAGGGGAGTCCCGGGGAGCTGTTTTTT. The encoded protein is CASSEQGSPGELFF.

This clone was seen ten or more times. J is TRBJ2-7 and V is TRBV20-1; D is perhaps TRBD2 (5 bases). This CDR3 is built from 11 residues. The germline CDR1 and CDR2 sequences are DFQATT and SNEGSKA (reference sequence). Trimming removed 5 bases from V and 3 bases from J, with 8 bases in between. Here the CDR3 reads CSAWESYEQYF. DNA for the CDR3: TGCAGTGCTTGGGAGAGCTACGAGCAGTACTTC.

To note about this clone: The sample holds other DNA sequences that translate to the same CDR3. The chain recombines TRBV6-1 with TRBJ1-1; D is ambiguous. The germline CDR1 and CDR2 sequences are MNHNS and SASEGT. The CDR3 loop spans 14 amino acids. Deletions cut 0 bases from V and 1 base from J, with 6 bases between. In DNA form, the CDR3 reads TGTGCCAGCAGTGAAGCTAGCGGGAACACTGAAGCTTTCTTT. Translated: CASSEASGNTEAFF.

The chain recombines TRBV30 with TRBJ2-2; possibly TRBD2 for D (5 bases). The CDR3 consists of 13 residues. The germline V gene encodes CDR1 GTSNPN and CDR2 SVGIG (reference sequence). Trimming took 4 bases from V and 3 from J, leaving 9 bases between them. The chain's CDR3 is CAWNPGYTGELFF. CDR3 DNA: TGTGCCTGGAATCCGGGATACACCGGGGAGCTGTTTTTT.

In this sample, this clone turned up a few times. This chain connects TRBV6-5 to TRBJ1-6; the match to TRBD1 covers 7 bases. Germline CDR1 MNHEY, CDR2 SVGAGI. The length of the CDR3 is 15 residues. V lost 5 bases to trimming and J lost 5 bases; unmatched junction nucleotides: 6. The CDR3 DNA sequence: TGTGCCAGCAGTCCCGGGACAGTAAATAATTCACCCCTCCACTTT. Translating gives CASSPGTVNNSPLHF.

The chain combines TRBV30 with TRBJ2-3; either TRBD1 or TRBD2 may supply D (6 bases each). The V end was cut by 8 bases, the J end by 7 bases, with 19 bases between. Germline V gene lookup returns CDR1 GTSNPN and CDR2 SVGIG (reference sequence). The CDR3 is 13 amino acids. CDR3 coding DNA: TGTGCCCGGTCGGGGCGGGACACTAATACGCAGTATTTT. The encoded protein is CARSGRDTNTQYF. The variable domain in full, with the rest retrieved from reference TRBV30 and TRBJ2-3, is SQTIHQWPATLVQPVGSPLSLECTVEGTSNPNLYWYRQAAGRGLQLLFYSVGIGQISSEVPQNLSASRPQDRQFILSSKKLLLSDSGFYLCARSGRDTNTQYFGPGTRLTVL.

V is TRBV5-5 and J is TRBJ1-6; D not resolved. This CDR3 is 17 amino acids long. CDR1 is SGHKS and CDR2 is YYEKEE in the germline V gene (reference sequence). Trimming cost V 0 bases and J 0 bases, with 10 bases left between them. The CDR3 loop is CASSLASGGSYNSPLHF. CDR3 DNA: TGTGCCAGCAGCTTGGCCAGCGGCGGCTCCTATAATTCACCCCTCCACTTT.

The chain couples TRBV18 to TRBJ2-3; tentatively, D is TRBD1 (5 bases). This CDR3 is built from 15 residues. Germline V gives CDR1 KGHSH, CDR2 LQKENI. V was cut by 3 bases and J by 0 bases, with 10 bases left in between. CDR3 sequence (DNA): TGTGCCAGCTCACCTACAGGTCATAGCACAGATACGCAGTATTTT. Protein product: CASSPTGHSTDTQYF. Full variable domain (rest looked up from reference TRBV18 and TRBJ2-3): NAGVMQNPRHLVRRRGQEARLRCSPMKGHSHVYWYRQLPEEGLKFMVYLQKENIIDESGMPKERFSAEFPKEGPSILRIQQVVRGDSAAYFCASSPTGHSTDTQYFGPGTRLTVL.